A single sample gave rise to the 21 T cell receptor beta chains below, sequenced in a study of cytomegalovirus exposure and HLA in healthy donors (dated by TCRdb to about 2017). Library method: the immunoSEQ multiplex PCR assay. For the multiplex PCR, a mixture combining 60 forward primers for TCR Vbeta segments and 13 reverse primers for TCR Jbeta segments was used. TCRdb holds this immuneACCESS table with in-frame rearrangements only. Some clones are missing; in checked studies, unresolved V genes explain under half, and the rest has no known cause. The sample contains 110,000 or so clones, just over 75% of them found a single time. The ten largest clonotypes hold approximately 8% of the sample. Material for sequencing was PBMCs. Receptors were obtained from a man in his forties in good health and CMV-seropositive.

The CDR3 region has the DNA TGTGCCTGGACTGAAACCGGGATCTACTACGAGCAGTACTTC. Translating gives CAWTETGIYYEQYF. The chain couples TRBV30 to TRBJ2-7; tentative D call: TRBD2 (5 bases). V dropped 4 bases and J dropped 3 bases, with 16 bases sitting between them. CDR1 is GTSNPN and CDR2 is SVGIG in the germline V gene (reference sequence). CDR3 length: 14 amino acids.

The CDR3 DNA is TGTGCCAGCGGCCGTGACGGGAGAACGCAGTATTTT. Protein: CASGRDGRTQYF. V is TRBV11-3 and J is TRBJ2-3; a possible D gene is TRBD2 (6 bases). V lost 8 bases, J lost 9 bases, and 15 bases lay in between. Germline lookup yields CDR1 SGHNT and CDR2 YENEEA. This CDR3 region has 12 residues.

The chain combines TRBV19 with TRBJ2-2, with TRBD1 as a possible D gene (7 bases). Trimming took 3 bases from V and 3 from J, leaving 17 bases between them. Germline CDR1 LNHDA, CDR2 SQIVND (reference sequence). The CDR3 is made up of 17 amino acids. CDR3 sequence reads: CASSMPRGTEDTGELFF. For the CDR3, the DNA is TGTGCCAGTAGTATGCCACGGGGGACAGAAGACACCGGGGAGCTGTTTTTT.

A few counts support this clone. The CDR3 reads CASTLTGTGATDTQYF. The CDR3, as DNA: TGTGCCAGTACTTTGACCGGGACAGGGGCCACAGATACGCAGTATTTT. The V gene is TRBV19, the J gene TRBJ2-3; 10 positions agree with TRBD1. CDR3 length: 16 amino acids. Unmatched junction bases numbered 9, after V lost 7 bases and J lost 2 bases. Germline-derived CDR1 and CDR2 are LNHDA and SQIVND (reference sequence).

The gene calls are TRBV19 and TRBJ1-4; 10 bases are a match to TRBD1. The CDR3 length is 14 residues. The germline V gene has CDR1 LNHDA and CDR2 SQIVND (reference sequence). The V gene end was trimmed by 6 bases and the J gene end by 7 bases; junction bases not matched to a gene: 5. CDR3 DNA: TGTGCCAGTAGCAAGACAGGGGGCTTTGAAAAACTGTTTTTT. Translation gives CASSKTGGFEKLFF. The complete variable domain, with remaining parts taken from reference TRBV19 and TRBJ1-4, reads DGGITQSPKYLFRKEGQNVTLSCEQNLNHDAMYWYRQDPGQGLRLIYYSQIVNDFQKGDIAEGYSVSREKKESFPLTVTSAQKNPTAFYLCASSKTGGFEKLFFGSGTQLSVL.

J is TRBJ2-5 and V is TRBV19; 9 nucleotides line up with TRBD1. V gave up 3 bases and J gave up 4 bases; unmatched junction bases: 9. The length of the CDR3 is 16 residues. Germline assignment: CDR1 LNHDA and CDR2 SQIVND (reference sequence). CDR3 DNA sequence: TGTGCCAGTAGTATGGCCCCGGACAGGGGCGGAGAGACCCAGTACTTC. As protein: CASSMAPDRGGETQYF.

On this clone itself: Other nucleotide sequences from this sample produce the same CDR3. V and J are TRBV19 and TRBJ2-3; TRBD2 aligns across 10 bases. The CDR3 sequence is 13 residues long. J was trimmed by 3 bases and V by 6 bases; bases with no gene match: 0. Per the germline V gene, CDR1 is LNHDA and CDR2 is SQIVND (reference sequence). CDR3 coding DNA: TGTGCCAGTAGGACTAGCGGGACAGATACGCAGTATTTT. It encodes CASRTSGTDTQYF.

The CDR3 nucleotides are TGTGCCAGCACCTGGGACAGGGGATCCTACGAGCAGTACTTC. Amino acids: CASTWDRGSYEQYF. The J gene is TRBJ2-7, the V gene TRBV2, with TRBD1 identical over 10 bases. The length of the CDR3 is 14 residues. V trimming: 7 bases; J trimming: 1 base; junction bases outside the gene matches: 4. The germline V gene has CDR1 SNHLY and CDR2 FYNNEI.

The rearrangement joins TRBV7-9 to TRBJ2-1, with TRBD2 as a possible D gene (5 bases). The germline V gene has CDR1 SEHNR and CDR2 FQNEAQ (reference sequence). Trimming pared 4 bases from V and 10 bases from J, leaving 14 bases between. The CDR3 covers 13 residues. This chain's CDR3 is CASSSRPEGEQFF. The CDR3 DNA reads as TGTGCCAGCAGCTCGCGTCCAGAGGGAGAGCAGTTCTTC.

V and J are TRBV7-9 and TRBJ1-1; 7 bases are shared with TRBD1. After removal of 4 bases from V and 1 base from J, the junction contained 6 bases not matched to a gene. This CDR3 has 15 amino acids. Germline assignment: CDR1 SEHNR and CDR2 FQNEAQ (reference sequence). The DNA for the CDR3 is TGTGCCAGCAGCTCGAGACAGGGTGGGAACACTGAAGCTTTCTTT. Translation: CASSSRQGGNTEAFF.

The chain couples TRBV4-2 to TRBJ2-3; the D gene is possibly TRBD1 (6 bases). Trimming removed 0 bases from V and 6 bases from J, with 13 bases in between. The CDR3 covers 15 residues. Germline V gives CDR1 LGHNA, CDR2 YNFKEQ. CDR3 amino acids: CASSQDGGGEDTQYF. The CDR3, as DNA: TGTGCCAGCAGCCAAGATGGGGGCGGAGAGGATACGCAGTATTTT.

This clone was observed a few times. This sequence joins TRBV5-1 and TRBJ1-1; 9 bases agree with TRBD1. The CDR3 totals 16 residues. With 0 bases clipped from V and 8 bases from J, the junction kept 11 bases outside the gene matches. From germline, CDR1 is SGHRS and CDR2 YFSETQ. CDR3 sequence reads: CASSLDGTGGPTEAFF. The CDR3 nucleotides are TGCGCCAGCAGCTTGGACGGCACAGGGGGCCCAACGGAAGCTTTCTTT.

V is TRBV9 and J is TRBJ2-4; 9 bases align to TRBD2. The CDR3 runs 17 residues. Germline values: CDR1 SGDLS, CDR2 YYNGEE. Trimming took 6 bases from V and 2 from J; bases not matched to a gene: 12. CDR3: CASTNEGGRASKNIQYF. Here the CDR3 DNA reads TGTGCCAGCACCAACGAAGGCGGGAGGGCGTCCAAAAACATTCAGTACTTC.

The CDR3 reads CAISEGGRGQAEAFF. The CDR3 region has the DNA TGTGCCATCAGTGAAGGGGGCCGGGGGCAGGCTGAAGCTTTCTTT. V and J are TRBV10-3 and TRBJ1-1, with 7 bases that match TRBD1. Looked up from germline, CDR1 is ENHRY and CDR2 is SYGVKD. J lost 6 bases, V lost 3 bases, and 10 bases had no gene match. This CDR3 is built from 15 residues.

This chain links TRBV7-2 with TRBJ2-1; the match to TRBD2 covers 8 bases. CDR1 and CDR2 (germline): SGHTA, FQGNSA. CDR3 size: 15 residues. J gave up 7 bases and V 2 bases, and 7 bases lay outside the gene matches. CDR3 sequence (DNA): TGTGCCAGCAGCTTAAGCGGGAGTGATCTGAATGAGCAGTTCTTC. This translates into CASSLSGSDLNEQFF.

V usage is TRBV2 and J usage is TRBJ1-3; no clear D gene. Germline CDR1 and CDR2: SNHLY and FYNNEI. Trimming took off 4 bases at V and 0 bases at J, with 13 bases between the two ends. The CDR3 has 16 residues. The DNA for the CDR3 is TGTGCCAGCAGTGGGGTCCAGGCCCTCTCTGGAAACACCATATATTTT. Its protein product is CASSGVQALSGNTIYF.

V gene TRBV18 combines with J gene TRBJ1-1; D gene ambiguous. V was pared by 4 bases and J by 0 bases, with 9 bases between. From germline, CDR1 is KGHSH and CDR2 LQKENI. The CDR3 loop spans 14 amino acids. The CDR3 protein is CASSLQQMNTEAFF. In DNA, the CDR3 is TGTGCCAGCTCACTTCAACAGATGAACACTGAAGCTTTCTTT.

V gene TRBV9 combines with J gene TRBJ2-1, with TRBD2 matching 8 bases. The CDR3 runs 18 residues. The germline V gene encodes CDR1 SGDLS and CDR2 YYNGEE. V lost 4 bases to trimming and J lost 7 bases; unmatched junction nucleotides: 19. The CDR3 reads CASSPFGLLGGRRNEQFF. CDR3 in DNA: TGTGCCAGCAGCCCCTTTGGCCTTTTAGGCGGGAGGAGGAATGAGCAGTTCTTC.

This clone occurred a few times. One end of the junction fails to match germline, which may point to a read error. The identical CDR3 is also encoded by other nucleotide sequences in the sample. The CDR3 DNA follows: TGTGCCAGCAGCGGGGAGGAGGGGCCCTACGAGCAGTACTTC. Translated, it gives CASSGEEGPYEQYF. The chain joins TRBV5-1 to TRBJ2-5; 7 nucleotides align to TRBD2. The J call is doubtful: the DNA matches TRBJ2-7 better. CDR3 length: 14 amino acids. Germline CDR1 and CDR2: SGHRS and YFSETQ.

Only one count was recorded for this clone. J is TRBJ1-1 and V is TRBV30; D is ambiguous. V lost 2 bases, J lost 6 bases, and 13 bases lay in between. The CDR3 sequence is 13 residues long. From germline, CDR1 is GTSNPN and CDR2 SVGIG (reference sequence). The CDR3 bases are TGTGCCTGGAGTTCCGACAAAAGCCCTGAAGCTTTCTTT. Its protein product is CAWSSDKSPEAFF.

This chain's CDR3 is CASSGREGVTGELFF. The CDR3, as DNA: TGTGCCAGCAGTGGGCGGGAGGGAGTCACCGGGGAGCTGTTTTTT. This chain uses TRBV2 with TRBJ2-2; the match to TRBD2 covers 9 bases. The V segment lost 4 bases and the J segment 4 bases; nucleotides outside the gene matches: 4. CDR3 length: 15 amino acids. Germline assignment: CDR1 SNHLY and CDR2 FYNNEI.